This T cell receptor beta chain is from a study of blood T cell repertoires in COVID-19. Study background: Nucleic acid was either cDNA or gDNA, and it came from T cells, B-cell-depleted T cells, or PBMCs.

The CDR3 spans 15 residues. With V trimmed by 0 bases and J by 7 bases, 6 bases remained unmatched. Germline-derived CDR1 and CDR2 are SGHTA and FQGNSA. Authors' processing steps: Nucleated cell counts were estimated from reference gene primer amplification. The assay was immunoSEQ multiplex PCR, and TCRdb's table has in-frame clones only and misses some. Clonal size and the V and J genes are those of that table, whereas D and trimming came from the DNA. The table has around 120,000 clones, 90% seen once. The sequence came from a human donor with active COVID-19. The donor label of this sample is uncertain. The chain couples TRBV7-2 to TRBJ1-1; 9 positions match TRBD1. Specimen: peripheral blood. The CDR3 reads CASSLAGQGQSEAFF. The CDR3 DNA is TGTGCCAGCAGCTTAGCGGGACAGGGACAGAGTGAAGCTTTCTTT.